Listed below are T cell receptor beta chains from one sample, sequenced in a study of blood T cells in healthy people across ages. MiXCR, applied by TCRdb to the 5' RACE reads, yields one record per CDR3 protein. Found here are 1,500,000 or so distinct CDR3 sequences, approximately 59% of them singletons; the top ten hold 5% to 7%. Sequencing was done on a sample of blood. The source is a man aged 18 to 35 in good health. The CDR3 runs from the conserved cysteine through the conserved F or W.

j_call v_call cdr3_aa
TRBJ2-1 TRBV12-5 CASGTGTSGTSGSYNEQFF
TRBJ2-5 TRBV12-3/TRBV12-4 CASSFDGQETQYF
TRBJ2-5 TRBV9 CASSVQGSQETQYF
. TRBV6-2/TRBV6-3 CASSYSALQNWDEQYF
TRBJ2-5 TRBV5-1 CASMASGGQETQYF
TRBJ2-3 TRBV6-1 CASSAPGILSTDTQYF
TRBJ2-1 TRBV14 CASSQGRDQFF
TRBJ2-7 TRBV29-1 CSVETVSYEQYF
TRBJ2-2 TRBV27 CASSERWELGTGELFF
TRBJ2-5 TRBV7-9 CASSLLAGGLNEQYF
TRBJ2-7 TRBV3-1 CASSPQKKGTGDLYQQYF
TRBJ2-7 TRBV10-3 CAISETSGSSHEQYF
TRBJ2-3 TRBV7-9 CASSLTVAPDTQYF
. TRBV7-9 CASGSLGEQYF
TRBJ2-5 TRBV7-9 CASSPTRLETQYF
TRBJ2-1 TRBV12-3/TRBV12-4 CASSFGFSYNEQFF
TRBJ2-6 TRBV14 CASSDREVSGANVLTF
TRBJ2-1 TRBV29-1 CSVEASAPLSYNEQFF
. TRBV20-1 CSARRWATVAYEQYF
TRBJ2-3 TRBV20-1 CSARKSGRATDTQYF
TRBJ1-1 TRBV29-1 CSVESQPNTEAFF
TRBJ2-3 TRBV18 CASSPDVADTQYF
TRBJ2-1 TRBV6-1 CASSWMEEEQFF
TRBJ2-3 TRBV14 CASSPVGGADTQYF
TRBJ2-7 TRBV7-4 CASSLGSGASGKMYEQYF
TRBJ2-1 TRBV27 CASSSLTVNEQFF
TRBJ2-7 TRBV4-1 CASSPSAQGYYEQYF
TRBJ2-7 TRBV9 CASSVGIGSYEQYF
TRBJ2-3 TRBV9 CASSVETGGQDTQYF
TRBJ1-4 TRBV11-2 CACSQGTGLEKLFF
TRBJ2-3 TRBV12-3/TRBV12-4 CASSIRLDTQYF
TRBJ2-5 TRBV10-3 CAISEGDKQYF
TRBJ2-5 TRBV12-3/TRBV12-4 CASSLGAIGETQYF
TRBJ2-3 TRBV9 CASSTGGSADTQYF
TRBJ1-5 TRBV12-3/TRBV12-4 CASSSGTGNWERGPNQPQHF
TRBJ2-7 TRBV29-1 CSVGVDRGTYEQYF
TRBJ2-1 TRBV7-2 CASSSLPGLVYEQFF
TRBJ2-1 TRBV27 CASGGTNSGEQFF
. TRBV12-3/TRBV12-4 CASSRTQKETQYF
TRBJ2-1 TRBV7-9 CASSFYPNEQFF
TRBJ2-3 TRBV15 CATSPSTSGAADTQYF
TRBJ2-7 TRBV7-8 CASSEGPGFYEQYF
TRBJ2-5 TRBV7-2 CASSSKIWGEQYF
TRBJ2-1 TRBV20-1 CSARDSEGAANEQFF
TRBJ2-1 TRBV20-1 CSARDWATIHNGQFF
. TRBV4-3 CASSEGLVGNEQYF
TRBJ1-1 TRBV5-1 CASSIQGAPDTEAFF
TRBJ1-5 TRBV7-2 CASSIQQGGDQPQHF
TRBJ1-5 TRBV28 CASEAGGFGNQPQHF
TRBJ1-1 TRBV20-1 CSARDGRDSWMAEAFF
TRBJ1-2 TRBV11-2 CASSLNPTGLYGYTF
TRBJ2-3 TRBV5-1 CASSFTSGGPDTQYF